This T cell receptor (beta chain) came from a study of T cells in Graves' hyperthyroidism and ophthalmopathy. Study-wide results and limits: The model forecast ophthalmopathy, anticipating it by a median 6.5 months before onset. Researchers found most expanded thyroid clonotypes above 0.001 in blood as well. Using 13 V-J features, a model discriminated ophthalmopathy from stable hyperthyroidism.

Hyperthyroidism, newly diagnosed and lasting under 2 months, affected patients aged 18 to 65. Researchers took RNA transcripts and amplified the TCR beta CDR3 regions from them. TCR CDR3 regions were first amplified by RT-PCR with HTBI primers. TCRdb passed the multiplex PCR reads through MiXCR, listing each CDR3 protein once. The sample yields about 380,000 distinct CDR3 sequences, about 14% seen once. In its sample, this clonotype was seen many times. The antigen is unknown. Germline trimming cut 5 bases from V and 3 bases from J; bases unmatched to any gene: 6. The CDR3 runs 15 residues. The V gene's germline CDR1 is MNHEY and CDR2 SMNVEV (reference sequence).

V is TRBV27 and J is TRBJ1-2; TRBD1 aligns across 10 bases. Sequencing used blood. The TCR comes from a man aged 25-45 years with Graves' hyperthyroidism that later progressed to Graves' ophthalmopathy. CDR3 region: CASSETGTGDYGYTF. DNA of the CDR3: TGTGCCAGCAGTGAGACCGGGACAGGGGACTATGGCTACACCTTC.